These 7 T cell receptor beta chains were sequenced from one sample in a study of T cells in Graves' hyperthyroidism and ophthalmopathy. Authors of the study amplified TCR beta CDR3 regions from RNA transcripts. The HTBI primer set served for first-round RT-PCR of the TCR CDR3. TCRdb passed the multiplex PCR reads through MiXCR, listing each CDR3 protein once. The sample comprises 75,000 to 100,000 distinct CDR3 sequences, roughly half of which are singletons, and 25% to 30% rests with the top ten. The sequencing sample was made of blood. The receptors derive from a woman aged 40 to 50 with Graves' hyperthyroidism.

This clonotype was observed once. The chain couples TRBV20-1 to TRBJ2-7, with 7 nucleotides matching TRBD2. CDR1 is DFQATT and CDR2 is SNEGSKA in the germline V gene (reference sequence). The trim removed 3 bases at V and 0 bases at J, leaving 8 bases unmatched. The CDR3 extends over 15 amino acids. CDR3 residues: CSARRMGGPSYEQYF. CDR3 coding DNA: TGCAGTGCTAGGCGGATGGGAGGGCCCTCCTACGAGCAGTACTTC.

Comments on this clonotype: The junction differs from germline at one of its ends, possibly a read error. The J gene is TRBJ1-2, the V gene TRBV7-9; TRBD1 matches at 7 bases. The germline V gene has CDR1 SEHNR and CDR2 FQNEAQ (reference sequence). The CDR3 runs 12 residues. The CDR3 DNA reads TGTGCCAGCAGTCTGCAGGGGGTTGGCTACAGCTTC. Its protein product is CASSLQGVGYSF.

The J gene is TRBJ2-1, the V gene TRBV7-3, with D perhaps matching TRBD2 (7 bases). Per germline, CDR1 SGHTA and CDR2 FQGTGA. The CDR3 contains 16 residues. V lost 5 bases and J 6 bases, leaving 20 bases between the germline ends. The CDR3, as DNA: TGTGCCAGCAGCCGGGGTGGTGGAGGGGGGGCCAATGAGCAGTTCTTC. Translated, it gives CASSRGGGGGANEQFF.

This rearrangement joins TRBV7-9 to TRBJ2-7; D is ambiguous. The CDR3 runs to 15 residues. V was trimmed by 5 bases and J by 1 base, leaving 15 bases between them. CDR1 SEHNR and CDR2 FQNEAQ come from the germline V gene (reference sequence). CDR3 coding DNA: TGTGCCAGCAGCCGAGTGGCAGAGGTATCCTACGAGCAGTACTTC. It encodes CASSRVAEVSYEQYF.

Comment on this clonotype: The junction departs from the called germline gene at one end, perhaps through a read error. The chain employs TRBV10-2 and TRBJ1-3; 9 nucleotides line up with TRBD1. Germline lookup yields CDR1 WSHSY and CDR2 SAAADI. The CDR3 contains 14 residues. Here the CDR3 DNA reads TGCGCCAGCAGTCCTGGCGGGGACAGGGACACCATGTATTTT. Its protein product is CASSPGGDRDTMYF.

Notes on this clonotype: A read error may produce the germline difference seen at one junction end. The chain couples TRBV28 to TRBJ2-2, with a weak D call TRBD2 (5 bases). Germline lookup yields CDR1 MDHEN and CDR2 SYDVKM. The CDR3 has 12 amino acids. The CDR3 DNA sequence: TGTGCCAGCAGTTACAACACCGGGGAGCTGTCTTGG. Translating gives CASSYNTGELSW.

This clonotype was counted many times. The chain joins TRBV29-1 to TRBJ2-5; no firm D call. V lost 4 bases and J lost 2, with 5 bases in between. Per the germline V gene, CDR1 is SQVTM and CDR2 is ANQGSEA. The CDR3 spans 11 residues. In nucleotides, the CDR3 is TGCAGCGTTGGAAAACAAGAGACCCAGTACTTC. Translation gives CSVGKQETQYF.